The 18 T cell receptor beta chains given below trace back to one sample, sequenced in a study of T-cell reconstitution after alpha-beta-depleted transplantation in children. Unique molecular identifiers were incorporated into the prepared TCRbeta library. TCRdb re-derived calls from the PCR reads in MiXCR, one entry per CDR3 protein. The sample comprises about 500,000 distinct CDR3 sequences, about 31% of which are singletons, and approximately 2.3% rests with the top ten. Sequenced material: PBMCs from the stem cell graft donor, taken from the stem cell graft. The receptors originated from a human donor who donated a stem cell graft to a child with aplastic anemia.

This clonotype came up a few times. V gene TRBV5-6 combines with J gene TRBJ2-3; D gene uncertain. Trimming cost V 3 bases and J 6 bases, with 11 bases left between them. The CDR3 is 13 amino acids. Germline V CDR1 and CDR2: SGHDT, YYEEEE. CDR3 sequence reads: CASSYREWDTQYF. The CDR3 nucleotides read TGTGCCAGCAGCTACCGCGAGTGGGATACGCAGTATTTT.

This chain links TRBV6-2 or TRBV6-3 with TRBJ2-4, with D perhaps TRBD1 (5 bases). The CDR3 is made up of 14 amino acids. V lost 6 bases and J 6 bases, leaving 15 bases between the germline ends. From germline, CDR1 is MNHEY and CDR2 SVGEGT. CDR3 coding DNA: TGTGCCAGCAGCGACTGGACACCTTTAAACATTCAGTACTTC. This codes for CASSDWTPLNIQYF.

V usage is TRBV6-2 or TRBV6-3 and J usage is TRBJ2-7; D is perhaps TRBD1 or TRBD2 (5 bases each). There are 14 residues in the CDR3. V lost 6 bases to trimming and J lost 0 bases, with 12 bases between them. Germline CDR1 and CDR2: MNHEY and SVGEGT. Here the CDR3 reads CASRSGLSSYEQYV. CDR3 DNA: TGTGCCAGCAGGTCGGGGCTCAGCTCCTACGAGCAGTACGTC.

This rearrangement joins TRBV25-1 to TRBJ2-7; 11 bases match TRBD1. Germline-derived CDR1 and CDR2 are MGHDK and SYGVNS. V lost 3 bases and J lost 3; bases outside the gene matches: 4. CDR3 size: 15 residues. CDR3 nucleotides: TGTGCCAGCAGTGAGGATGGGACAGGGGGCTACGAGCAGTACTTC. As protein: CASSEDGTGGYEQYF.

This clonotype was observed a handful of times. V gene TRBV7-2 combines with J gene TRBJ2-5; either TRBD1 or TRBD2 may supply D (5 bases each). Germline loops: CDR1 SGHTA, CDR2 FQGNSA. The CDR3 has 15 amino acids. Between the trimmed V and J ends, which lost 5 bases and 1 base, there was a span of 14 bases. The DNA of the CDR3 is TGTGCCAGCAGCCGTCGGGGCGGTCCCCAAGAGACCCAGTACTTC. It encodes CASSRRGGPQETQYF.

The chain carries TRBV29-1 and TRBJ2-1, with 12 positions matching TRBD2. Per the germline V gene, CDR1 is SQVTM and CDR2 is ANQGSEA. The V segment lost 1 base and the J segment 0 bases; nucleotides outside the gene matches: 10. This CDR3 is 19 amino acids long. The CDR3 DNA reads as TGCAGCGTTGAAGGGGGAAGCGGACTAGCGGGACTCTCCTACAATGAGCAGTTCTTC. Translating it yields CSVEGGSGLAGLSYNEQFF.

This chain connects TRBV7-2 to TRBJ1-5; the match to TRBD1 covers 9 bases. Trimming at V came to 4 bases and at J to 3 bases, leaving 7 bases not matched to a gene. CDR3 length equals 16 residues. Looked up from germline, CDR1 is SGHTA and CDR2 is FQGNSA. The DNA for the CDR3 is TGTGCCAGCAGCTCAAGGGACAGGGCCACCAATCAGCCCCAGCATTTT. Translating gives CASSSRDRATNQPQHF.

This clonotype has at least ten counts. Relative to the germline gene, one junction end is altered; a read error may explain this. The V gene is TRBV5-1, the J gene TRBJ2-1; 11 bases are shared with TRBD2. The length of the CDR3 is 15 residues. The germline V gene encodes CDR1 SGHRS and CDR2 YFSETQ. The DNA of the CDR3 is TGTGCCAGCAGTACTAGCGGGAGCTCCTACAATGAGCAGTTCTTC. Translating gives CASSTSGSSYNEQFF.

This clonotype was found once. CDR3 nucleotides: TGTGCCAGCAGCTTAAGAGGGGGCGGAGAAAAACTGTTTTTT. The encoded protein is CASSLRGGGEKLFF. This chain connects TRBV7-9 to TRBJ1-4; 7 bases agree with TRBD1. CDR3 size: 14 residues. V was clipped by 2 bases and J by 8 bases; unmatched bases: 5. Germline V gives CDR1 SEHNR, CDR2 FQNEAQ (reference sequence).

V gene TRBV12-3 or TRBV12-4 combines with J gene TRBJ2-3; D not resolved. This CDR3 is 14 amino acids long. V lost 4 bases and J lost 6, with 14 bases in between. The CDR3 DNA reads as TGTGCCAGCAGTTCTCGGACCTTCACGGATACGCAGTATTTT. Its translation: CASSSRTFTDTQYF.

This clonotype was seen only a few times. V gene TRBV7-8 combines with J gene TRBJ2-5; no clear D gene. The CDR3 length is 13 residues. Germline CDR1 and CDR2: SGHVS and FQNEAQ. The V end was cut by 5 bases, the J end by 3 bases, with 10 bases between. The CDR3: CASSTGPKETQYF. The CDR3 DNA is TGTGCCAGCAGCACTGGGCCGAAAGAGACCCAGTACTTC.

CDR3 coding DNA: TGTGCCAGCAGCCCAAGGACAGGGTTCCTTGAGACCCAGTACTTC. It is translated as CASSPRTGFLETQYF. The chain carries TRBV7-2 and TRBJ2-5, with TRBD1 matching 8 bases. The CDR3 has 15 amino acids. With V trimmed by 5 bases and J by 5 bases, 10 bases remained unmatched. Germline assignment: CDR1 SGHTA and CDR2 FQGNSA.

V and J are TRBV6-2 or TRBV6-3 and TRBJ2-3, with TRBD2 matching over 13 bases. This CDR3 has 21 residues. The V gene end was trimmed by 0 bases and the J gene end by 6 bases; junction bases not matched to a gene: 18. Germline V lookup: CDR1 MNHEY, CDR2 SVGEGT. The DNA for the CDR3 is TGTGCCAGCAGTTACTCTGGGACTAGCGGGACTGCGGTGTTTGGAACTGATACGCAGTATTTT. Translated: CASSYSGTSGTAVFGTDTQYF.

The chain is built from TRBV19 and TRBJ1-2; TRBD1 might be the D (6 bases). The CDR3 is 13 amino acids. The germline V and J ends were trimmed by 7 bases and 2 bases, with 11 bases remaining between them. The germline CDR1 and CDR2 sequences are LNHDA and SQIVND (reference sequence). The CDR3 DNA reads TGTGCCAGTACGAATGGGGGCAACTATGGCTACACCTTC. Translated, it gives CASTNGGNYGYTF.

The chain employs TRBV29-1 and TRBJ2-1; the D gene is possibly TRBD2 (6 bases). The CDR3 totals 15 residues. The germline CDR1 and CDR2 sequences are SQVTM and ANQGSEA. V gave up 4 bases and J gave up 11 bases, with 24 bases separating them. CDR3 coding DNA: TGCAGCGTTGGAGGTGGGATAGCGGAGTCCGCAAAGCAGTTCTTC. Translated: CSVGGGIAESAKQFF.

The V and J genes are TRBV5-5 and TRBJ1-6; perhaps TRBD1 as D (5 bases). The germline CDR1 and CDR2 sequences are SGHKS and YYEKEE (reference sequence). V shed 2 bases and J shed 8 bases, with 11 bases lying between them. The CDR3 has 14 amino acids. CDR3 DNA sequence: TGTGCCAGCAGCTTCGGAGGGGTTCATTCACCCCTCCACTTT. It specifies CASSFGGVHSPLHF. Full variable domain (rest looked up from reference TRBV5-5 and TRBJ1-6): DAGVTQSPTHLIKTRGQQVTLRCSPISGHKSVSWYQQVLGQGPQFIFQYYEKEERGRGNFPDRFSARQFPNYSSELNVNALLLGDSALYLCASSFGGVHSPLHFGNGTRLTVT.

V gene TRBV7-8 combines with J gene TRBJ1-5, with a tentative D call TRBD1 (5 bases). The CDR3 is made up of 14 amino acids. V was pared by 2 bases and J by 7 bases, with 12 bases between. The germline gives CDR1 SGHVS, CDR2 FQNEAQ. The CDR3 DNA sequence: TGTGCCAGCAGCTTATCGGAGAACAGGCAGCCCCAGCATTTT. Translation gives CASSLSENRQPQHF.

This clonotype was recorded a few times. The gene calls are TRBV7-8 and TRBJ2-3; 7 bases map to TRBD1. Germline V lookup: CDR1 SGHVS, CDR2 FQNEAQ. The CDR3 extends over 14 amino acids. V shed 3 bases and J 4 bases; nucleotides not matched to a gene: 4. The CDR3 DNA is TGTGCCAGCAGCTTTGAAGGGACAGCAGATACGCAGTATTTT. Residues: CASSFEGTADTQYF.